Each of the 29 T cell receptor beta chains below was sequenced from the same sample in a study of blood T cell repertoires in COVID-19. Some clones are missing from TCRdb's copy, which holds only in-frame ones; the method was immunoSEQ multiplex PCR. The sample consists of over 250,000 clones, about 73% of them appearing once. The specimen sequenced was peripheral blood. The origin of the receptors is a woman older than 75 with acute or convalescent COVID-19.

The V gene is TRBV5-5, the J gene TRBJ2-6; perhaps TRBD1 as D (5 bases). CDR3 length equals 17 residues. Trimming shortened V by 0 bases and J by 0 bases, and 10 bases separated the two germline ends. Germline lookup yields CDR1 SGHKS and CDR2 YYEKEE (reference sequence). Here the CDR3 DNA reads TGTGCCAGCAGCTTGGGCAGGGTCCTCTCTGGGGCCAACGTCCTGACTTTC. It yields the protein CASSLGRVLSGANVLTF.

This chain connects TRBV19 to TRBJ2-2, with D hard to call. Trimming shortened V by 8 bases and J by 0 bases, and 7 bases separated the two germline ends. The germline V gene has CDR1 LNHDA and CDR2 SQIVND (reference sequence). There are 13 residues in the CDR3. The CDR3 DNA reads TGTGCCAGTCGTTCAGCGAACACCGGGGAGCTGTTTTTT. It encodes CASRSANTGELFF.

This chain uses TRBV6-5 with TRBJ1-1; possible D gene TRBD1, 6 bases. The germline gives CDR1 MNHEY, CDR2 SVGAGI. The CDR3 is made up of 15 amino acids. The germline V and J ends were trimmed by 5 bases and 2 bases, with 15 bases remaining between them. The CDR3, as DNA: TGTGCCAGCAGTCTGGGGGCGAGGGGAAACACTGAAGCTTTCTTT. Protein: CASSLGARGNTEAFF.

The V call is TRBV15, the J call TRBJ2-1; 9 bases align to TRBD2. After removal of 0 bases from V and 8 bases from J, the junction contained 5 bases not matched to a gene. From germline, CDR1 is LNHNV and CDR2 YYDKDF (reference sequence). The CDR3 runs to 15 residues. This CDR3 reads CATSREAGGIDEQFF. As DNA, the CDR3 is TGTGCCACCAGCAGAGAGGCGGGGGGGATAGATGAGCAGTTCTTC.

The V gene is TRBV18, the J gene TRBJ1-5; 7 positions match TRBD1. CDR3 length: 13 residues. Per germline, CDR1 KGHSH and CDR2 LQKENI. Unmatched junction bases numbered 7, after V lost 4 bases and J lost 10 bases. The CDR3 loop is CASSQDRENPQHF. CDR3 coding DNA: TGTGCCAGCTCACAAGACAGGGAGAATCCCCAGCATTTT.

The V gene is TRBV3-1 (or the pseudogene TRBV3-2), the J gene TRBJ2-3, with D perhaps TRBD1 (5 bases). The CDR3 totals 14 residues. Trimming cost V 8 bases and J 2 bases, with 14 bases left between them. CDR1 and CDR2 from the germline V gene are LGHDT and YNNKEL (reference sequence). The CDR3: CASRQSGSTDTQYF. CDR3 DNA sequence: TGTGCCAGCCGACAGAGTGGTTCCACAGATACGCAGTATTTT.

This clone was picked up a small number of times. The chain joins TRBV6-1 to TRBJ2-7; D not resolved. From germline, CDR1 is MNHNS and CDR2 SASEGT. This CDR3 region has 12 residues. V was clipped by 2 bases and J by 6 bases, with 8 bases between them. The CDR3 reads CASSETVVEQYF. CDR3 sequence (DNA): TGTGCCAGCAGTGAAACTGTGGTCGAGCAGTACTTC.

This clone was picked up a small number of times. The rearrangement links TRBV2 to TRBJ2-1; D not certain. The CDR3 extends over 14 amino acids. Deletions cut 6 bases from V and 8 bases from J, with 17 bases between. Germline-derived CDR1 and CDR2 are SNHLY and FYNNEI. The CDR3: CASRESPSRDEQFF. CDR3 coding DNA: TGTGCCAGCAGAGAATCCCCCTCACGGGATGAGCAGTTCTTC.

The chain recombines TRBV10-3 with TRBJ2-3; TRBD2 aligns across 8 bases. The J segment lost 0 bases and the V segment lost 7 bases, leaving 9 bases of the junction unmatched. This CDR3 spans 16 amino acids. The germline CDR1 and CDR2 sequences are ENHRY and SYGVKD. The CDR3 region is CAITPRASGSTDTQYF. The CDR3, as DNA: TGTGCCATCACCCCCCGGGCTAGCGGGAGCACAGATACGCAGTATTTT.

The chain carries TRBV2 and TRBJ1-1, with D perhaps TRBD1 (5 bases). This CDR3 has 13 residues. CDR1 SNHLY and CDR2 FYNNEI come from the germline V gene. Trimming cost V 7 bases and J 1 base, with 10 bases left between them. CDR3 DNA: TGTGCCAGCATAACGCAGGGGAACACTGAAGCTTTCTTT. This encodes CASITQGNTEAFF.

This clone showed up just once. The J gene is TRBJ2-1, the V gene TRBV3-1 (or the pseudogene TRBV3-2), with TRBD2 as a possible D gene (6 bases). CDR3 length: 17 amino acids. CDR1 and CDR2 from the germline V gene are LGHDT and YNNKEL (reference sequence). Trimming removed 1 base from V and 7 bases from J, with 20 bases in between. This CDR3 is CASSQVLGRDGRNEQFF. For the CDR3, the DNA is TGTGCCAGCAGCCAAGTCCTAGGGCGGGACGGACGAAATGAGCAGTTCTTC.

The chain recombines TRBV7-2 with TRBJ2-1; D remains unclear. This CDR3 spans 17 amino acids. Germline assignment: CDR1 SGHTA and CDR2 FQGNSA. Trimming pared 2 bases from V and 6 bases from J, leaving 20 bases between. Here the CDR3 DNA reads TGTGCCAGCAGCTTAATGGTCAGGCTGGGCCCCTTCAATGAGCAGTTCTTC. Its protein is CASSLMVRLGPFNEQFF.

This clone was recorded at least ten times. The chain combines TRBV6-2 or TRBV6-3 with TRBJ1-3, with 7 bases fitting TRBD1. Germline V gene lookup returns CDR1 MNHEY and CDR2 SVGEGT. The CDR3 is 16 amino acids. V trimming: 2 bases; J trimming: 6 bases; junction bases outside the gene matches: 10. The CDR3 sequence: CASSYDRDRLLNTIYF. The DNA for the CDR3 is TGTGCCAGCAGTTACGACCGGGACAGACTTTTAAACACCATATATTTT.

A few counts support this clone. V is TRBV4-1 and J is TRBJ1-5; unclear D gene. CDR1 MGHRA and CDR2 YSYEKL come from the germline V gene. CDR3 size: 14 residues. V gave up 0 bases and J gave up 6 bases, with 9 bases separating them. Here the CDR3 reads CASSQDAEFQPQHF. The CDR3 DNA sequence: TGCGCCAGCAGCCAAGATGCCGAGTTTCAGCCCCAGCATTTT.

CDR3 amino acids: CASSPRRGALTYEQYF. CDR3 in DNA: TGTGCCAGCAGTCCTCGTCGGGGGGCGCTGACCTACGAGCAGTACTTC. This chain joins TRBV27 and TRBJ2-7, with a possible D match to TRBD2 (7 bases). This CDR3 spans 16 amino acids. V lost 5 bases and J 2 bases, leaving 19 bases between the germline ends. Germline lookup yields CDR1 MNHEY and CDR2 SMNVEV (reference sequence).

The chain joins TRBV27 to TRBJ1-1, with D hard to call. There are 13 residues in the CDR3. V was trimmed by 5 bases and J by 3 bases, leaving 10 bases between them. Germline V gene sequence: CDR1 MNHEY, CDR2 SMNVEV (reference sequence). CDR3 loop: CASSEGGYTEAFF. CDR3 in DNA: TGTGCCAGCAGTGAGGGTGGGTACACTGAAGCTTTCTTT.

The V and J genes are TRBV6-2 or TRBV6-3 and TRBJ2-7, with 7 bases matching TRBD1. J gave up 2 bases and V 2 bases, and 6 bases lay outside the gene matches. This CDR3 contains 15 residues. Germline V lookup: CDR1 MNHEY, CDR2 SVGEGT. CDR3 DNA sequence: TGTGCCAGCAGTTACGAAGGGGGCTTAACCTACGAGCAGTACTTC. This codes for CASSYEGGLTYEQYF.

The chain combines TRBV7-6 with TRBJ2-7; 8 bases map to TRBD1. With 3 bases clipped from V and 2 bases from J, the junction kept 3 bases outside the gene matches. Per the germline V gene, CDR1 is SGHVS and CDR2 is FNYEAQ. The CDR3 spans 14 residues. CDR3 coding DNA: TGTGCCAGCAGCTTGGGGACAGGCCCCTACGAGCAGTACTTC. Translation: CASSLGTGPYEQYF. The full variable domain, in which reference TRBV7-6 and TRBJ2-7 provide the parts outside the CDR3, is GAGVSQSPRYKVTKRGQDVALRCDPISGHVSLYWYRQALGQGPEFLTYFNYEAQQDKSGLPNDRFSAERPEGSISTLTIQRTEQRDSAMYRCASSLGTGPYEQYFGPGTRLTVT.

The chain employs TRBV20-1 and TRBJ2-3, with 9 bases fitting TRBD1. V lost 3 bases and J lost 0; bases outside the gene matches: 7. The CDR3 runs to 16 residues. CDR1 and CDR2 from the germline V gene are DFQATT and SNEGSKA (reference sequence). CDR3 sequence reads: CSASGRTGVSTDTQYF. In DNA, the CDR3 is TGCAGTGCTAGTGGGCGGACAGGGGTTAGCACAGATACGCAGTATTTT.

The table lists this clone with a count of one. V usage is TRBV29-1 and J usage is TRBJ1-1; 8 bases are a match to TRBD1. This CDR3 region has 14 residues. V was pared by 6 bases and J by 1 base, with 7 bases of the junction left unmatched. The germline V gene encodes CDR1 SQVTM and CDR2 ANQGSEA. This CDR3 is CSVHRQGPNTEAFF. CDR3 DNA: TGCAGCGTCCACCGACAGGGGCCGAACACTGAAGCTTTCTTT.

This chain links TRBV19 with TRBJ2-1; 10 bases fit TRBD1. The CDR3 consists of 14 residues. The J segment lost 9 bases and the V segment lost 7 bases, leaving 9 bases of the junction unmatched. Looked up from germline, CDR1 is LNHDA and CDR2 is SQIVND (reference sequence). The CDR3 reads CASNPGTGVLEQFF. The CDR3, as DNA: TGTGCCAGTAACCCCGGGACAGGGGTTCTTGAGCAGTTCTTC.

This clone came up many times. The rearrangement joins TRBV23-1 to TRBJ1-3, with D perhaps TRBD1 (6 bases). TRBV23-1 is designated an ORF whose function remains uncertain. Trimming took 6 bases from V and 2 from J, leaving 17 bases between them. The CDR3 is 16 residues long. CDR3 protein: CASRRGTNNPGNTIYF. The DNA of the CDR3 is TGCGCCAGCAGAAGGGGGACAAACAATCCTGGAAACACCATATATTTT.

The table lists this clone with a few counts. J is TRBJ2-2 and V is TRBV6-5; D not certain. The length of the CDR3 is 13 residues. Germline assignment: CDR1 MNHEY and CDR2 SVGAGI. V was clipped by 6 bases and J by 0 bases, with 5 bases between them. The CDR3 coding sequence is TGTGCCAGCAGAGACTCGAACACCGGGGAGCTGTTTTTT. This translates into CASRDSNTGELFF.

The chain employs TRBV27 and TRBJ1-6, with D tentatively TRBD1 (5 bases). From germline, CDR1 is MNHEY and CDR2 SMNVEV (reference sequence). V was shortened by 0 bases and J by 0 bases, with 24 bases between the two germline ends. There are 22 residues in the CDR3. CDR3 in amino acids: CASSLSSTPRAGLISYNSPLHF. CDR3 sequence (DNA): TGTGCCAGCAGTTTATCGTCCACCCCTCGCGCAGGGTTAATCTCCTATAATTCACCCCTCCACTTT.

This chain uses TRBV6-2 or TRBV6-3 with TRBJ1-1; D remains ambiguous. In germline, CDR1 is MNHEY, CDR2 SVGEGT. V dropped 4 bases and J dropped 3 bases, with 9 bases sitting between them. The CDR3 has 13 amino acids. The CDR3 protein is CASSSRSYTEAFF. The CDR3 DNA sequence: TGTGCCAGCAGTTCCCGGTCGTACACTGAAGCTTTCTTT.

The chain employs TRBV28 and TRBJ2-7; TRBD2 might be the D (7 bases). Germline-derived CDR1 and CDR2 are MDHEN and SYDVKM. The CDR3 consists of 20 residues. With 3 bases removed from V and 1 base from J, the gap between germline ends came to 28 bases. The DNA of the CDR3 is TGTGCCAGCAGTTTTGAGTCCTGGGAGGGCTCCTCAGGGGCTTCCTACGAGCAGTACTTC. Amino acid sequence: CASSFESWEGSSGASYEQYF.

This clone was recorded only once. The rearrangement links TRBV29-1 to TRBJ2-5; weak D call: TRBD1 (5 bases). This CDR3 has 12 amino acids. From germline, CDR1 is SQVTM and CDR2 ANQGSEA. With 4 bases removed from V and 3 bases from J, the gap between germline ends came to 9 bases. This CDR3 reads CSVGVREETQYF. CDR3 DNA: TGCAGCGTTGGGGTCAGGGAAGAGACCCAGTACTTC. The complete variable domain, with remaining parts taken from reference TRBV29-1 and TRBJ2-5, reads SAVISQKPSRDICQRGTSLTIQCQVDSQVTMMFWYRQQPGQSLTLIATANQGSEATYESGFVIDKFPISRPNLTFSTLTVSNMSPEDSSIYLCSVGVREETQYFGPGTRLLVL.

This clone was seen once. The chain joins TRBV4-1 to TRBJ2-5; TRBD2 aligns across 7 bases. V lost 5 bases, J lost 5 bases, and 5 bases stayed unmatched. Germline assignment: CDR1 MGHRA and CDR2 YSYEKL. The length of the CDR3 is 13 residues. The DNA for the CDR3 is TGCGCCAGCAGCTTAGCGGGCCTCGAGACCCAGTACTTC. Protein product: CASSLAGLETQYF.

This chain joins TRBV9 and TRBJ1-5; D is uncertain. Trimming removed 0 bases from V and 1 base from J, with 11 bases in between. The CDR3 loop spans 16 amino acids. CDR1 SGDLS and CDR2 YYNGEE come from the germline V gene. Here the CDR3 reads CASSVVTVGSNQPQHF. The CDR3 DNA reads TGTGCCAGCAGCGTAGTAACGGTGGGCAGCAATCAGCCCCAGCATTTT.